The clone carrying this T cell receptor beta chain was seen only a few times. Antigen: not known. This sample was included in a study of T cells after yellow fever vaccination. Study-wide background: SMART-Seq v4 Ultra Low Input handled preparation of low-cell-number fractions.

UMIs and a universal primer site were added when TCR cDNA was made by 5'RACE template switching. TCRdb called the 5' RACE reads again in MiXCR, with one record for every CDR3 protein. There are roughly 500,000 distinct CDR3 sequences in the sample; about 19% occur only once, and 13% to 15% lies in the top ten. Findings of the study overall: Most primary-vaccination clones recurred post-booster (nearly 98% CD4, around 86% CD8). Weaker overall, the secondary response nonetheless peaked faster (day 5 versus 15).

The V end was cut by 3 bases, the J end by 6 bases, with 6 bases between. Germline CDR1 and CDR2: ENHRY and SYGVKD. The CDR3 sequence is 12 residues long. This receptor was taken from a man aged 25 to 45 who received the YFV17D yellow fever vaccine. Sequencing used PBMCs, obtained 15 days after the yellow fever booster vaccination. J is TRBJ1-5 and V is TRBV10-3; D is undetermined. DNA of the CDR3: TGTGCCATCAGTGACAAGGCTCAGCCCCAGCATTTT. Residues: CAISDKAQPQHF.